One sample yielded the 24 T cell receptor beta chains listed below, sequenced in a study of response to subunit inactivated influenza vaccine. TCRdb re-analysed the RT-PCR reads in MiXCR, keeping a single row per CDR3 protein. The sample comprises about 190,000 distinct CDR3 sequences, roughly 14% of which are singletons, and about a quarter rests with the top ten. The sequences come from CD8+ T cells sorted from PBMCs, collected 5 to 6 days after vaccination. The receptors were gathered from a man aged 45-60 years who received an inactivated influenza vaccine.

The sample holds many counts of this clonotype. The chain is built from TRBV5-1 and TRBJ1-1; D is uncertain. Germline lookup yields CDR1 SGHRS and CDR2 YFSETQ. The CDR3 sequence is 14 residues long. The ends were cut back, 3 bases at V and 3 bases at J, with 12 bases in the middle. The DNA for the CDR3 is TGCGCCAGCAGCTCTGGGGATGGGTACACTGAAGCTTTCTTT. It yields the protein CASSSGDGYTEAFF.

The CDR3 spells CSVPQGVQTGNEQFF. DNA of the CDR3: TGCAGCGTTCCCCAGGGGGTTCAAACGGGCAATGAGCAGTTCTTC. The chain joins TRBV29-1 to TRBJ2-1; TRBD1 agrees at 7 bases. Trimming took 5 bases from V and 6 from J; bases not matched to a gene: 13. This CDR3 is built from 15 residues. Germline V gene lookup returns CDR1 SQVTM and CDR2 ANQGSEA.

The chain is built from TRBV20-1 and TRBJ2-2; D is perhaps TRBD1 (5 bases). Per the germline V gene, CDR1 is DFQATT and CDR2 is SNEGSKA (reference sequence). This CDR3 comprises 14 residues. Trimming cost V 6 bases and J 0 bases, with 11 bases left between them. Here the CDR3 reads CSAPPDTNTGELFF. The CDR3 region has the DNA TGCAGTGCCCCGCCGGACACGAACACCGGGGAGCTGTTTTTT.

This clonotype was observed at least ten times. As DNA, the CDR3 is TGTGCCAGCAGCTTAGGCCGGCAGGGGAGGGCAGATACGCAGTATTTT. Amino acid sequence: CASSLGRQGRADTQYF. V and J are TRBV7-6 and TRBJ2-3; D perhaps matches TRBD2 (7 bases). The germline CDR1 and CDR2 sequences are SGHVS and FNYEAQ. This CDR3 comprises 16 residues. V lost 1 base and J lost 4, with 15 bases in between.

The V call is TRBV6-2 or TRBV6-3, the J call TRBJ2-5; D is unclear. Germline V gene sequence: CDR1 MNHEY, CDR2 SVGEGT. This CDR3 is 13 amino acids long. V was shortened by 1 base and J by 5 bases, with 8 bases between the two germline ends. As DNA, the CDR3 is TGTGCCAGCAGTTACTTTGCAAGGGAGACCCAGTACTTC. It is translated as CASSYFARETQYF.

This clonotype was seen more than once but under ten times. V usage is TRBV29-1 and J usage is TRBJ2-1, with D unresolved. Germline assignment: CDR1 SQVTM and CDR2 ANQGSEA. CDR3 length equals 13 residues. V was shortened by 4 bases and J by 0 bases, with 7 bases between the two germline ends. CDR3 sequence reads: CSVVESSYNEQFF. As DNA, the CDR3 is TGCAGCGTTGTTGAGAGCTCCTACAATGAGCAGTTCTTC.

Ten or more counts support this clonotype. The chain recombines TRBV7-2 with TRBJ2-7; TRBD1 agrees at 7 bases. Germline V gene data show CDR1 as SGHTA and CDR2 as FQGNSA. Unmatched junction bases numbered 0, after V lost 1 base and J lost 0 bases. CDR3 length: 14 amino acids. DNA for the CDR3: TGTGCCAGCAGCTTAGGGGACAGCTCCTACGAGCAGTACTTC. Protein sequence: CASSLGDSSYEQYF. Supplemented by reference TRBV7-2 and TRBJ2-7, the full variable domain reads GAGVSQSPSNKVTEKGKDVELRCDPISGHTALYWYRQSLGQGLEFLIYFQGNSAPDKSGLPSDRFSAERTGGSVSTLTIQRTQQEDSAVYLCASSLGDSSYEQYFGPGTRLTVT.

This clonotype has more than one count but fewer than ten. This sequence joins TRBV10-3 and TRBJ2-7, with 10 bases that match TRBD1. J lost 7 bases, V lost 6 bases, and 6 bases had no gene match. The germline V gene has CDR1 ENHRY and CDR2 SYGVKD. The CDR3 has 13 residues. DNA of the CDR3: TGTGCCATCAGGCCGGACAGGGGGTTAGAGCAGTACTTC. It encodes CAIRPDRGLEQYF.

This clonotype was observed a few times. The chain combines TRBV9 with TRBJ1-3; weak D call: TRBD1 (5 bases). This CDR3 spans 14 amino acids. Germline V gene sequence: CDR1 SGDLS, CDR2 YYNGEE. The V end was cut by 2 bases, the J end by 3 bases, with 9 bases between. The CDR3 nucleotides are TGTGCCAGCAGCGTGCAGGGAGGTGGAAACACCATATATTTT. The encoded protein is CASSVQGGGNTIYF.

This clonotype was recorded many times. This chain links TRBV4-2 with TRBJ2-2; D not certain. CDR3 size: 14 residues. V was clipped by 9 bases and J by 1 base, with 12 bases between them. Looked up from germline, CDR1 is LGHNA and CDR2 is YNFKEQ. CDR3 region: CASMIFGNTGELFF. DNA for the CDR3: TGTGCCAGTATGATCTTCGGGAACACCGGGGAGCTGTTTTTT.

The chain is built from TRBV20-1 and TRBJ2-1; 10 positions match TRBD2. CDR1 is DFQATT, CDR2 SNEGSKA, per germline (reference sequence). The CDR3 is 16 amino acids. V lost 1 base, J lost 1 base, and 4 bases stayed unmatched. CDR3 sequence reads: CSARALAGVSYNEQFF. CDR3 nucleotide sequence: TGCAGTGCTAGAGCCCTAGCGGGAGTATCCTACAATGAGCAGTTCTTC.

This sequence joins TRBV9 and TRBJ1-1; 9 nucleotides align to TRBD1. This CDR3 contains 15 residues. The germline V gene has CDR1 SGDLS and CDR2 YYNGEE. Unmatched junction bases numbered 8, after V lost 3 bases and J lost 5 bases. In DNA form, the CDR3 reads TGTGCCAGCAGCGCCTTACAGGGGGCTGGGACTGAAGCTTTCTTT. The encoded protein is CASSALQGAGTEAFF.

The chain links TRBV7-8 to TRBJ2-1; 9 bases match TRBD2. Germline lookup yields CDR1 SGHVS and CDR2 FQNEAQ. J lost 2 bases, V lost 2 bases, and 7 bases had no gene match. The CDR3 is made up of 17 amino acids. This CDR3 is CASSLLTSGLPYNEQFF. CDR3 bases: TGTGCCAGCAGCTTACTAACTAGCGGGCTGCCCTACAATGAGCAGTTCTTC.

This clonotype has at least ten counts. V and J are TRBV12-3 or TRBV12-4 and TRBJ2-1; 11 bases fit TRBD2. This CDR3 comprises 14 residues. Trimming cost V 3 bases and J 7 bases; bases outside gene matches: 2. The CDR3 nucleotides are TGTGCCAGCAGTTTTCTAGCGGGAGGAAATGAGCAGTTCTTC. It encodes CASSFLAGGNEQFF.

The chain has TRBV28 and TRBJ2-7; tentatively, D is TRBD1 or TRBD2 (5 bases each). Germline lookup yields CDR1 MDHEN and CDR2 SYDVKM. V was pared by 3 bases and J by 2 bases, with 17 bases between. The CDR3 spans 16 residues. CDR3 sequence (DNA): TGTGCCAGCAGTTTTATTTCCTTTGGGGGAACCTACGAGCAGTACTTC. Translated, it gives CASSFISFGGTYEQYF.

This clonotype was found a few times. This chain connects TRBV4-3 to TRBJ2-2, with D hard to call. The CDR3 loop spans 16 amino acids. Between the trimmed V and J ends, which lost 0 bases and 1 base, there was a span of 9 bases. Per germline, CDR1 LGHNA and CDR2 YSLEER. The CDR3 nucleotides are TGCGCCAGCAGCCAAGATCTCTATAGGAACACCGGGGAGCTGTTTTTT. As protein: CASSQDLYRNTGELFF.

The chain combines TRBV12-3 or TRBV12-4 with TRBJ2-3, with D possibly TRBD1 on 6 matching bases. Trimming shortened V by 6 bases and J by 6 bases, and 16 bases separated the two germline ends. This CDR3 region has 14 residues. CDR3 protein: CASSTLQTGDTQYF. CDR3 nucleotide sequence: TGTGCCAGCAGCACTCTCCAAACAGGGGATACGCAGTATTTT.

This clonotype was counted ten times or more. The rearrangement links TRBV7-9 to TRBJ2-2, with D perhaps given as TRBD1 or TRBD2 (6 bases each). Trimming left V 5 bases short and J 4 bases short, with 11 bases between. There are 14 residues in the CDR3. Germline lookup yields CDR1 SEHNR and CDR2 FQNEAQ (reference sequence). As DNA, the CDR3 is TGTGCCAGCAGCGGAGGGGGGCGCACCGGGGAGCTGTTTTTT. It yields the protein CASSGGGRTGELFF.

There are a few counts of this clonotype. The CDR3 DNA reads TGCAGTGCTAGAGGAAACGGGGGACAGGGAAGAATGGGCTACACCTTC. Translation: CSARGNGGQGRMGYTF. This chain uses TRBV20-1 with TRBJ1-2; TRBD1 aligns across 9 bases. CDR3 size: 16 residues. With V trimmed by 1 base and J by 8 bases, 14 bases remained unmatched. From germline, CDR1 is DFQATT and CDR2 SNEGSKA (reference sequence).

The V call is TRBV6-1, the J call TRBJ1-5; D uncertain. This CDR3 has 14 residues. Germline CDR1 reads MNHNS; CDR2 reads SASEGT. Between the trimmed V and J ends, which lost 7 bases and 5 bases, there was a span of 15 bases. The CDR3 loop is CASTPLGIDQPQHF. The CDR3 nucleotides are TGTGCCAGCACCCCCCTGGGGATTGATCAGCCCCAGCATTTT.

The table lists this clonotype with many counts. V usage is TRBV7-9 and J usage is TRBJ2-1; 10 nucleotides match TRBD2. The CDR3 is 16 residues long. Germline lookup yields CDR1 SEHNR and CDR2 FQNEAQ (reference sequence). V lost 4 bases, J lost 5 bases, and 8 bases stayed unmatched. The CDR3 is CASSSPLAGWDNEQFF. The CDR3 coding sequence is TGTGCCAGCAGCTCCCCACTAGCGGGGTGGGACAATGAGCAGTTCTTC.

This clonotype was picked up a small number of times. The rearrangement joins TRBV4-1 to TRBJ2-6, with a possible D match to TRBD2 (5 bases). V was pared by 0 bases and J by 2 bases, with 5 bases between. The CDR3 runs to 15 residues. The V gene's germline CDR1 is MGHRA and CDR2 YSYEKL. CDR3 loop: CASSQERAGANVLTF. CDR3 nucleotides: TGCGCCAGCAGCCAAGAGAGGGCTGGGGCCAACGTCCTGACTTTC.

This clonotype came up many times. The rearrangement uses TRBV6-1 and TRBJ2-7, with TRBD2 identical over 8 bases. J was trimmed by 2 bases and V by 5 bases; bases with no gene match: 11. Germline V gene sequence: CDR1 MNHNS, CDR2 SASEGT. This CDR3 has 16 residues. As DNA, the CDR3 is TGTGCCAGCAGTCAACCGGGACTAGGGAAGACCTACGAGCAGTACTTC. Its translation: CASSQPGLGKTYEQYF.

This clonotype was detected ten times or more. The rearrangement links TRBV4-2 to TRBJ1-4, with D perhaps matching TRBD1 (5 bases). The CDR3 length is 17 residues. CDR1 is LGHNA, CDR2 YNFKEQ, per germline. V lost 0 bases, J lost 6 bases, and 17 bases lay in between. The CDR3 spells CASSQDLEQVGDEKLFF. CDR3 sequence (DNA): TGTGCCAGCAGCCAAGATCTCGAACAGGTTGGAGATGAAAAACTGTTTTTT.